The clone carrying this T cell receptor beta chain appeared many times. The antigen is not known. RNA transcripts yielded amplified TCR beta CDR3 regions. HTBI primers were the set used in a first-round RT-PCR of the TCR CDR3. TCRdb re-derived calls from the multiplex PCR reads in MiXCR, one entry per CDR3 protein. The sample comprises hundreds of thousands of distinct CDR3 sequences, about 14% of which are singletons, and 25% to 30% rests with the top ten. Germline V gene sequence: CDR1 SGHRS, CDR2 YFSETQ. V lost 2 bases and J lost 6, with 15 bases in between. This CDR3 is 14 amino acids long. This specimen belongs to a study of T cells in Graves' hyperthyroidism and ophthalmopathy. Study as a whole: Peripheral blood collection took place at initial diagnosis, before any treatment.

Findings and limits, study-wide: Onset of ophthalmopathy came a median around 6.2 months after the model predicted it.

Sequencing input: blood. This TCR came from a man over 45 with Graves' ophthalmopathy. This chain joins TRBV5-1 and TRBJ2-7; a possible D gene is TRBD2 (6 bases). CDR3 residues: CASSLGATSAEQYF. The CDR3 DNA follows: TGCGCCAGCAGCTTAGGAGCGACTAGTGCCGAGCAGTACTTC.